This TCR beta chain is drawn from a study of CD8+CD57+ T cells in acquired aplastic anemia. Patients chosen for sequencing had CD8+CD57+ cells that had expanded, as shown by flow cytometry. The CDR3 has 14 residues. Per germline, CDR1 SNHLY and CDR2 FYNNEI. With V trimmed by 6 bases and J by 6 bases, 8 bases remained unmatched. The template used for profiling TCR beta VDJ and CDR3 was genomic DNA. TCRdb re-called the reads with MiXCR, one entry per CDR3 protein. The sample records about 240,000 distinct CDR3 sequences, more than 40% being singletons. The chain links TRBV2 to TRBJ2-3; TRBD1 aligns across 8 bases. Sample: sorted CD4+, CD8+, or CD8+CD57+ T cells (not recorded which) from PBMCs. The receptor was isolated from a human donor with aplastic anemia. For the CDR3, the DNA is TGTGCCAGCAGCCTGACAGGGGACCCCGATACGCAGTATTTT. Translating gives CASSLTGDPDTQYF.